Presented here are 9 T cell receptor beta chains from one specimen sequenced in a study of cytomegalovirus exposure and HLA in healthy donors. Sequencing was performed with immunoSEQ multiplex PCR; in TCRdb, only in-frame clones are kept and a portion is missing. The data show some 120,000 clones, roughly 89% seen once. The sample consisted of PBMCs. Receptors were obtained from a woman aged 18-29 years in good health and CMV-seronegative.

This chain joins TRBV30 and TRBJ1-2; TRBD1 agrees at 7 bases. The CDR3 is made up of 13 amino acids. Per the germline V gene, CDR1 is GTSNPN and CDR2 is SVGIG (reference sequence). With 4 bases clipped from V and 3 bases from J, the junction kept 5 bases outside the gene matches. This CDR3 reads CAWTQTGYYGYTF. The CDR3 bases are TGTGCCTGGACCCAGACAGGGTACTATGGCTACACCTTC.

The chain recombines TRBV5-1 with TRBJ2-5; 8 nucleotides agree with TRBD2. The V segment lost 4 bases and the J segment 2 bases; nucleotides outside the gene matches: 7. Looked up from germline, CDR1 is SGHRS and CDR2 is YFSETQ. This CDR3 has 15 residues. The CDR3 loop reads CASSRGGLGQETQYF. The CDR3 DNA is TGCGCCAGCAGCAGGGGGGGACTAGGGCAAGAGACCCAGTACTTC.

The V and J genes are TRBV5-5 and TRBJ2-7, with 8 nucleotides matching TRBD2. The V segment lost 4 bases and the J segment 6 bases; nucleotides outside the gene matches: 9. This CDR3 is built from 14 residues. CDR1 and CDR2 from the germline V gene are SGHKS and YYEKEE (reference sequence). The CDR3 region is CASSRLASVSEQYF. Written as DNA, the CDR3 is TGTGCCAGCAGCCGACTAGCGTCGGTATCCGAGCAGTACTTC.

The rearrangement joins TRBV25-1 to TRBJ2-1; D ambiguous. CDR3 length equals 13 residues. In germline, CDR1 is MGHDK, CDR2 SYGVNS. Trimming removed 3 bases at V and 3 bases at J, with 6 bases between. Written as DNA, the CDR3 is TGTGCCAGCAGTGATGGCGGCTACAATGAGCAGTTCTTC. It yields the protein CASSDGGYNEQFF.

V usage is TRBV27 and J usage is TRBJ2-3; D is unresolved. The ends were cut back, 3 bases at V and 2 bases at J, with 6 bases in the middle. The CDR3 spans 13 residues. Germline loops: CDR1 MNHEY, CDR2 SMNVEV (reference sequence). This CDR3 reads CASSLLDTDTQYF. In DNA, the CDR3 is TGTGCCAGCAGTTTGTTAGACACAGATACGCAGTATTTT.

The gene calls are TRBV28 and TRBJ1-1; TRBD1 aligns across 7 bases. Germline CDR1 reads MDHEN; CDR2 reads SYDVKM. CDR3 length: 14 amino acids. The trim removed 5 bases at V and 4 bases at J, leaving 7 bases unmatched. This chain's CDR3 is CASSPGTEGTEAFF. The DNA of the CDR3 is TGTGCCAGCAGTCCCGGGACAGAGGGCACTGAAGCTTTCTTT.

V and J are TRBV6-6 and TRBJ2-2, with D maybe TRBD2 (6 bases). This CDR3 region has 14 residues. Trimming left V 6 bases short and J 3 bases short, with 11 bases between. Germline V gene data show CDR1 as MNHNY and CDR2 as SVGAGI (reference sequence). This CDR3 is CASRVAVYTGELFF. The CDR3 DNA reads as TGTGCCAGCAGGGTAGCGGTATACACCGGGGAGCTGTTTTTT.

For this clone: A junction end diverges from the germline sequence, so it may reflect a read error. The chain combines TRBV7-6 with TRBJ1-6; D unclear. The germline V gene encodes CDR1 SGHVS and CDR2 FNYEAQ. This CDR3 has 13 amino acids. The CDR3 here is CASSLSNAGTKTF. The DNA for the CDR3 is TGTGCCAGCAGCTTAAGTAACGCCGGAACAAAGACATTT.

V gene TRBV7-2 combines with J gene TRBJ1-2; TRBD1 matches at 9 bases. This CDR3 is built from 14 residues. The germline V gene has CDR1 SGHTA and CDR2 FQGNSA. With V trimmed by 4 bases and J by 3 bases, 3 bases remained unmatched. In DNA, the CDR3 is TGTGCCAGCAGCTGGGGACAGGGCGACTATGGCTACACCTTC. Protein sequence: CASSWGQGDYGYTF.